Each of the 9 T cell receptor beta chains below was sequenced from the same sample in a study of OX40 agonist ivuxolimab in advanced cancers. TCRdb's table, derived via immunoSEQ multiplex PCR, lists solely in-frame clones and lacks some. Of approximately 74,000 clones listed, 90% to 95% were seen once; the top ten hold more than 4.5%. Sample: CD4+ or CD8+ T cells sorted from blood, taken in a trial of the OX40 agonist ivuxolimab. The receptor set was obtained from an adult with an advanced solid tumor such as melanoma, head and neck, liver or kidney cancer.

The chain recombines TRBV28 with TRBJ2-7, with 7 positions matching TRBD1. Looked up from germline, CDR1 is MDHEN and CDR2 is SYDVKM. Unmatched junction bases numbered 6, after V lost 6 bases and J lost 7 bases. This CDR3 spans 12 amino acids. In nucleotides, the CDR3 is TGTGCCAGCAGCCAACAGGGGTGGGAGCAGTACTTC. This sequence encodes CASSQQGWEQYF.

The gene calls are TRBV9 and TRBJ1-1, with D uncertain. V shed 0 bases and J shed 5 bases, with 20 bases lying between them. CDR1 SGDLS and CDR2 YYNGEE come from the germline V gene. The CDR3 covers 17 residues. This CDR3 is CASSVAGRAHDTTEAFF. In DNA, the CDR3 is TGTGCCAGCAGCGTAGCTGGACGGGCGCACGATACGACTGAAGCTTTCTTT.

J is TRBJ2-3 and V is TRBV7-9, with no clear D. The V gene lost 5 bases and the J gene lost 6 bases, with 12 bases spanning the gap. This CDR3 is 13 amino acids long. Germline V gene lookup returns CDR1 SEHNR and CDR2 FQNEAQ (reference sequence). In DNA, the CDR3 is TGTGCCAGCAGCCCCCCATTAGAGGATACGCAGTATTTT. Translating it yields CASSPPLEDTQYF.

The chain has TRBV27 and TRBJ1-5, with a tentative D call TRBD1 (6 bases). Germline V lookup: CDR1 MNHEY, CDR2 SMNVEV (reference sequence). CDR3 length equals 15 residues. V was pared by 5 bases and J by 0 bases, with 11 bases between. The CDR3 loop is CASSTGHFSNQPQHF. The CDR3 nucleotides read TGTGCCAGCAGTACGGGACACTTTAGCAATCAGCCCCAGCATTTT.

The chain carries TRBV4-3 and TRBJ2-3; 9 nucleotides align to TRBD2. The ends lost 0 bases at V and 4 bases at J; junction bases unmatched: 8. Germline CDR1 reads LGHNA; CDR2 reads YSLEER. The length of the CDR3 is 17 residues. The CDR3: CASSQDLAGGPADTQYF. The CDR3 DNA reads TGCGCCAGCAGCCAAGATTTGGCGGGAGGGCCCGCAGATACGCAGTATTTT.

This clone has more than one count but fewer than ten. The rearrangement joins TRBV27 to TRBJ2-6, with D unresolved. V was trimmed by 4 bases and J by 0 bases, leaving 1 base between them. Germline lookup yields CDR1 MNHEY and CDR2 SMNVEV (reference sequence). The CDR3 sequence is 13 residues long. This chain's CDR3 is CASSSSGANVLTF. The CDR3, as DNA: TGTGCCAGCAGTTCCTCTGGGGCCAACGTCCTGACTTTC.

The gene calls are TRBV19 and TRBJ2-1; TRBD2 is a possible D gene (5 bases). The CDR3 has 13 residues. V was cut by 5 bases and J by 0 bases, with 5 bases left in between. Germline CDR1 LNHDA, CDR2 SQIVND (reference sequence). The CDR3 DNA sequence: TGTGCCAGTAGTGCGGGCTCCTACAATGAGCAGTTCTTC. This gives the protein CASSAGSYNEQFF.

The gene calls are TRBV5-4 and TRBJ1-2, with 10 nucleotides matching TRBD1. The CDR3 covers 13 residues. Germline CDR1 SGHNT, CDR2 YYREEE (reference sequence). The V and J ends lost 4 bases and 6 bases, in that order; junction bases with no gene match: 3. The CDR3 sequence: CASSVGQGNGYTF. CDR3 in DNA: TGTGCCAGCAGCGTGGGACAGGGGAATGGCTACACCTTC.

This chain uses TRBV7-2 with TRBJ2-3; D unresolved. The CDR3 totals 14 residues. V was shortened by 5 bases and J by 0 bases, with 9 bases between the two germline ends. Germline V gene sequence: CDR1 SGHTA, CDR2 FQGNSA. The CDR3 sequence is CASSDTASTDTQYF. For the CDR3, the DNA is TGTGCCAGCAGCGATACAGCTAGCACAGATACGCAGTATTTT.